This entry features one TCR beta chain sequence. The TCR beta CDR3 regions underwent amplification using RNA transcripts as the source. Primed by the HTBI set, a first-round RT-PCR was run on the TCR CDR3. TCRdb redid the calling of the multiplex PCR reads with MiXCR, one entry per CDR3 protein. The table has 540,000 or so distinct CDR3 sequences, 46% seen once. The J segment lost 5 bases and the V segment lost 6 bases, leaving 15 bases of the junction unmatched. The CDR3 covers 15 residues. CDR1 is SQVTM, CDR2 ANQGSEA, per germline. This entry is derived from a study of T cells in Graves' hyperthyroidism and ophthalmopathy.

The chain couples TRBV29-1 to TRBJ2-5; the match to TRBD2 covers 7 bases. This sequence was found in an adult woman with Graves' disease, either hyperthyroidism or ophthalmopathy (not recorded which). The sequenced sample consisted of peripheral blood or thyroid tissue (not recorded which). Here the CDR3 reads CSVVASSGVQETQYF. Here the CDR3 DNA reads TGCAGCGTCGTTGCCTCGAGCGGGGTGCAGGAGACCCAGTACTTC.